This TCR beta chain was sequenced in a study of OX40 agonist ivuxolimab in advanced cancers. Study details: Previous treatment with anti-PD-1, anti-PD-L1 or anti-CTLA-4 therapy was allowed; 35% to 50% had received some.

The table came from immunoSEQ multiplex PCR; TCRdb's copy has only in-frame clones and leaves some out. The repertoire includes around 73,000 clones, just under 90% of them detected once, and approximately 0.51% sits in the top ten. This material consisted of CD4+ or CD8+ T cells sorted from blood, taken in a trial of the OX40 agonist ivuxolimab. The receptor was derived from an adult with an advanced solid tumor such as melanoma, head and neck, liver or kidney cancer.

This CDR3 reads CASSQGTRTYEQYF. The CDR3 DNA reads as TGTGCCAGCAGCCAAGGGACTAGGACCTACGAGCAGTACTTC. This sequence joins TRBV4-2 and TRBJ2-7; 7 bases align to TRBD2. V lost 1 base, J lost 2 bases, and 2 bases stayed unmatched. Germline V lookup: CDR1 LGHNA, CDR2 YNFKEQ. The length of the CDR3 is 14 residues.